This record covers a single TCR beta chain. In the authors' workflow: The assay estimated nucleated cells by amplifying reference gene primers. This table comes from immunoSEQ multiplex PCR, and its TCRdb copy is limited to in-frame clones, with some not included. D and trimming come from the DNA, and the V and J calls and clone size come from that table. The table records some 350,000 clones, 87% of them present only once. This specimen belongs to a study of blood T cell repertoires in COVID-19. The overall study: Whether acute or convalescent, the COVID-19 samples came from the United States, Italy and Spain.

The germline gives CDR1 SQVTM, CDR2 ANQGSEA. CDR3 length: 12 amino acids. V gave up 7 bases and J gave up 4 bases, with 13 bases separating them. The gene calls are TRBV29-1 and TRBJ1-1, with no clear D. This sequence originates from a woman aged 25 to 39 who had recovered from COVID-19. Sequenced input: PBMCs or T cells enriched from blood (not recorded which). The CDR3 DNA reads as TGCAGCGGAGGAATTTCGGTCACTGAAGCTTTCTTT. Protein product: CSGGISVTEAFF.